The 12 T cell receptor beta chains below were found in one sample sequenced in a study of identical twins. TCRdb itself ran the 5' RACE reads through MiXCR, one entry per CDR3 protein. This table has about 280,000 distinct CDR3 sequences, 8% to 9% appearing once. The same data also contributed to another study, on yellow fever vaccine responses in identical twins.

Sequencing input: memory (CD45RO+) T cells sorted from blood. These receptors all come from a woman between 18 and 30 years old in good health.

This clonotype appeared many times. This chain uses TRBV20-1 with TRBJ1-6; possibly TRBD1 for D (5 bases). The CDR3 loop spans 15 amino acids. Germline CDR1 is DFQATT and CDR2 is SNEGSKA (reference sequence). V was trimmed by 3 bases and J by 5 bases, leaving 14 bases between them. The CDR3 DNA follows: TGCAGTGCTAGGCCTCCGGGACCAGATAATTCACCCCTCCACTTT. It is translated as CSARPPGPDNSPLHF.

This clonotype was recorded at least ten times. The chain employs TRBV11-2 and TRBJ2-3, with 14 bases aligning to TRBD2. CDR1 is SGHAT and CDR2 is FQNNGV in the germline V gene. The CDR3 length is 19 residues. V lost 2 bases to trimming and J lost 1 base; unmatched junction nucleotides: 8. The CDR3 here is CASSLFLTSGGGRTDTQYF. The CDR3 region has the DNA TGTGCCAGCAGCTTATTCCTGACTAGCGGGGGGGGTCGCACAGATACGCAGTATTTT.

This clonotype came up a few times. This chain connects TRBV24-1 to TRBJ1-4, with a weak D call TRBD1 (6 bases). The CDR3 has 16 amino acids. The V end was cut by 4 bases, the J end by 5 bases, with 16 bases between. The germline gives CDR1 KGHDR, CDR2 SFDVKD. Written as DNA, the CDR3 is TGTGCCACCAGTGAAGGGGGGCGAGCCATCAATGAAAAACTGTTTTTT. Translated, it gives CATSEGGRAINEKLFF.

This clonotype was counted only a few times. The genes are TRBV6-1 and TRBJ1-2; 10 bases are shared with TRBD1. This CDR3 has 14 amino acids. The V segment lost 6 bases and the J segment 7 bases; nucleotides outside the gene matches: 8. Germline V gene sequence: CDR1 MNHNS, CDR2 SASEGT. The CDR3 coding sequence is TGTGCCAGCAGCTCCGGGACAGGGGCGAGTGGCTACACCTTC. Amino acid sequence: CASSSGTGASGYTF.

This clonotype was observed a handful of times. CDR3 in DNA: TGTGCCAGCAGTGGGGACGGCTACGAGCAGTACTTC. Translated: CASSGDGYEQYF. This chain joins TRBV2 and TRBJ2-7; D might be TRBD1 or TRBD2, each matching 5 bases. V was clipped by 4 bases and J by 3 bases, with 7 bases between them. This CDR3 region has 12 residues. Germline CDR1 reads SNHLY; CDR2 reads FYNNEI.

This clonotype has ten or more counts. The chain links TRBV10-3 to TRBJ2-7, with a weak D call TRBD2 (6 bases). This CDR3 is 15 amino acids long. V lost 0 bases and J lost 5, with 14 bases in between. CDR1 is ENHRY, CDR2 SYGVKD, per germline. CDR3 DNA: TGTGCCATCAGTGAGTCGAGTCGGGGGAGAGACGAGCAGTACTTC. Protein sequence: CAISESSRGRDEQYF.

The chain couples TRBV28 to TRBJ2-7, with 9 bases aligning to TRBD1. The V gene end was trimmed by 5 bases and the J gene end by 2 bases; junction bases not matched to a gene: 7. The germline CDR1 and CDR2 sequences are MDHEN and SYDVKM. This CDR3 contains 15 residues. The CDR3 DNA is TGTGCCAGCAGTACTGACAGGGGGAGAACCTACGAGCAGTACGTC. The encoded protein is CASSTDRGRTYEQYV.

This clonotype was seen a few times. This rearrangement joins TRBV20-1 to TRBJ2-7; D tentatively fits TRBD1 or TRBD2 (6 bases each). The CDR3 is 13 amino acids. The V gene's germline CDR1 is DFQATT and CDR2 SNEGSKA (reference sequence). The DNA of the CDR3 is TGCAGTTCTAGGGCCGGGGGCAGCTACGAGCAGTACGTC. As protein: CSSRAGGSYEQYV.

The chain employs TRBV2 and TRBJ1-1, with 8 bases fitting TRBD1. CDR3 size: 13 residues. Germline CDR1 reads SNHLY; CDR2 reads FYNNEI. V gave up 8 bases and J gave up 0 bases; unmatched junction bases: 2. The CDR3 bases are TGTGCCAGCTTGGACAGGGTGAACACTGAAGCTTTCTTT. This gives the protein CASLDRVNTEAFF. Combining the CDR3 with reference TRBV2 and TRBJ1-1 gives the whole variable domain EPEVTQTPSHQVTQMGQEVILRCVPISNHLYFYWYRQILGQKVEFLVSFYNNEISEKSEIFDDQFSVERPDGSNFTLKIRSTKLEDSAMYFCASLDRVNTEAFFGQGTRLTVV.

J is TRBJ2-1 and V is TRBV3-1; unclear D gene. Germline loops: CDR1 LGHDT, CDR2 YNNKEL (reference sequence). The germline V and J ends were trimmed by 1 base and 12 bases, with 10 bases remaining between them. CDR3 length: 12 residues. As DNA, the CDR3 is TGTGCCAGCAGCCAAGGAAACCCCCCGCAGTTCTTC. The encoded protein is CASSQGNPPQFF.

The sample holds many counts of this clonotype. The CDR3 reads CATSGVSSGIETQYF. The CDR3 DNA is TGTGCCACCAGTGGAGTTTCTAGCGGGATTGAGACCCAGTACTTC. The chain links TRBV24-1 to TRBJ2-5, with TRBD2 identical over 9 bases. CDR3 size: 15 residues. V was clipped by 5 bases and J by 5 bases; unmatched bases: 8. In germline, CDR1 is KGHDR, CDR2 SFDVKD.

This sequence joins TRBV20-1 and TRBJ2-5; 11 bases align to TRBD2. The CDR3 spans 13 residues. Germline CDR1 DFQATT, CDR2 SNEGSKA (reference sequence). Germline trimming cut 6 bases from V and 1 base from J; bases unmatched to any gene: 1. The CDR3 loop is CSAGTSGQETQYF. In nucleotides, the CDR3 is TGCAGTGCCGGGACTAGCGGCCAAGAGACCCAGTACTTC.